Here is one T cell receptor beta chain with its context. The antigen remains unidentified. V was pared by 3 bases and J by 3 bases, with 9 bases between. The CDR3 length is 13 residues. CDR1 SGHKS and CDR2 YYEKEE come from the germline V gene (reference sequence). Data came from immunoSEQ multiplex PCR; TCRdb stores just in-frame clones and leaves some out. The sample has roughly 110,000 clones, roughly 90% seen once. The data are from a study of CD4+ T cells in melanoma. The study, taken as a whole, reports: A reported correlation linked neoantigen-specific CD4+ T cells to CD8+, macrophage and B cell function. Reportedly, melanoma neoantigen-specific CD4+ T cells showed varied differentiation states.

The rearrangement joins TRBV5-5 to TRBJ1-2; TRBD1 might be the D (5 bases). Source material: peripheral blood. The sequence derives from a human donor with melanoma. The CDR3 reads CASSSLQDYGYTF. The CDR3 region has the DNA TGTGCCAGCAGCTCCCTACAGGACTATGGCTACACCTTC.